This TCR beta chain was identified in a study of metastatic and nonmetastatic thyroid tumors. Background on the study: Comparative analysis of repertoires was undertaken across blood and tumor or nodule tissue obtained from malignant and benign thyroid patients.

On this clone: Its antigen is currently unknown.

From germline, CDR1 is LNHDA and CDR2 SQIVND (reference sequence). This CDR3 contains 13 residues. Trimming stripped 6 bases from V and 13 bases from J, with 21 bases between. Original handling: Building a distant-metastasis classifier for papillary thyroid cancer drew on CDR3 differences across clinicopathological groups. TCRdb re-analyzed the PCR reads using MiXCR. The V and J calls follow TCRdb's processing rather than the paper's. Here the sample spans 55,000 to 75,000 clones, around 20% being singletons. Study findings and constraints: Across blood and tumor, TCR beta diversity in malignant thyroid tumors was reportedly significantly higher than in benign nodules.

Thyroid surgery had not been preceded by any treatment in any patient. The sequencing sample was made of blood. The J gene is TRBJ1-2, the V gene TRBV19; TRBD1 is a possible D gene (6 bases). This receptor was identified in a female donor with papillary thyroid cancer or a benign thyroid nodule (not recorded which). Some clones in this sample may be carry-over from other donors' samples. In nucleotides, the CDR3 is TGTGCCAGTAGGCTTGGGGGCGACTATCGCTGCACCTTC. It yields the protein CASRLGGDYRCTF.